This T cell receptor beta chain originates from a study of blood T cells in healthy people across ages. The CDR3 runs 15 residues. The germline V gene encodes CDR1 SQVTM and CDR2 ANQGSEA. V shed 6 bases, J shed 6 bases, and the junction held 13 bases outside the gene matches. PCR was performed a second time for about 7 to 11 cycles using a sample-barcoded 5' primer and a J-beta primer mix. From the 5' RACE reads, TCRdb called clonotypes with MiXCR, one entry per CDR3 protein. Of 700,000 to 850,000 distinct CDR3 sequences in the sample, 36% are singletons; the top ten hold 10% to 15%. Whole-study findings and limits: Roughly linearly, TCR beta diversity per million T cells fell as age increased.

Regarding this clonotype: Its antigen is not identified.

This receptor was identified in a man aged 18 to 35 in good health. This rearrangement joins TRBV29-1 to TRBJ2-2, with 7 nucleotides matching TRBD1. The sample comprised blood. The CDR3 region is CSVATGTANAGELFF. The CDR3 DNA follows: TGCAGCGTGGCAACCGGGACAGCAAACGCCGGGGAGCTGTTTTTT.